The present TCR beta chain was sequenced within a study of T-cell reconstitution after alpha-beta-depleted transplantation in children. The sample holds a few counts of this clonotype. J lost 7 bases, V lost 6 bases, and 16 bases had no gene match. The CDR3 has 17 residues. Germline values: CDR1 LGHNA, CDR2 YNFKEQ. Unique molecular identifiers tagged the TCRbeta library. TCRdb used MiXCR to reprocess the PCR reads, holding one entry per CDR3 protein. The sample includes around 80,000 distinct CDR3 sequences, roughly 18% of them seen just once. The chain employs TRBV4-2 and TRBJ2-3; 10 bases match TRBD2. The sample consisted of PBMCs, mostly from graft donor cells, taken 360 days after TCRalphabeta/CD19-depleted stem cell transplant. This TCR was recovered from a male patient between 2 and 15 years old who had a stem cell transplant for acute lymphoblastic leukemia, so the T cells may come from the graft donor. The CDR3 region is CASSPQMRLAGEYTQYF. CDR3 nucleotides: TGTGCCAGCAGTCCACAAATGCGGCTAGCGGGAGAGTATACGCAGTATTTT.